Shown below are 5 T cell receptor beta chains from a single sample sequenced in a study of read filtering for tumor transcriptome and immune sequencing. The library was built from around 400 ng RNA with molecular barcoded adaptors for alpha/delta and beta/gamma chains. In TCRdb, the reads were re-called with MiXCR into one record per CDR3 protein. Here the sample spans around 30,000 distinct CDR3 sequences, approximately 18% being singletons. The source material was a population of CD138-negative cells sorted from bone marrow. The receptors shown here come from a donor at least 40 years old with multiple myeloma.

This clonotype has a count of ten or more. V gene TRBV27 combines with J gene TRBJ2-5, with TRBD2 matching 11 bases. Germline CDR1 is MNHEY and CDR2 is SMNVEV (reference sequence). Trimming at V came to 5 bases and at J to 2 bases, leaving 7 bases not matched to a gene. The CDR3 runs to 16 residues. The CDR3 here is CASSPGLADPQETQYF. The CDR3 region has the DNA TGTGCCAGCAGTCCGGGACTAGCGGACCCACAAGAGACCCAGTACTTC.

By frequency in the sample, this clonotype is medium-sized. The chain joins TRBV4-1 to TRBJ2-1; D gene unclear. Germline CDR1 MGHRA, CDR2 YSYEKL. V lost 0 bases to trimming and J lost 5 bases, with 8 bases between them. This CDR3 contains 14 residues. CDR3 protein: CASSQEPNNNEQFF. CDR3 nucleotide sequence: TGCGCCAGCAGCCAAGAACCCAATAACAATGAGCAGTTCTTC.

At least ten counts were recorded for this clonotype. The V gene is TRBV2, the J gene TRBJ2-5; D call uncertain. V was clipped by 6 bases and J by 4 bases, with 6 bases between them. This CDR3 is built from 11 residues. CDR1 and CDR2 (germline): SNHLY, FYNNEI. CDR3 DNA sequence: TGTGCCAGCAGGAGATCAGAGACCCAGTACTTC. Its protein product is CASRRSETQYF.

A single count supports this clonotype. The rearrangement links TRBV15 to TRBJ2-7, with a weak D call TRBD1 (5 bases). CDR1 LNHNV and CDR2 YYDKDF come from the germline V gene (reference sequence). The V end lost 0 bases, the J end lost 2 bases, and 11 bases lay between the germline ends. This CDR3 spans 15 amino acids. In nucleotides, the CDR3 is TGTGCCACCAGCAGAGAAGGCCAGGGTGCCTACGAGCAGTACTTC. It is translated as CATSREGQGAYEQYF.

As regards this clonotype: Possible read error: a much larger clone is one base away. The genes are TRBV19 and TRBJ2-7, with 7 bases that match TRBD2. Germline V gene sequence: CDR1 LNHDA, CDR2 SQIVND (reference sequence). The CDR3 is 14 residues long. CDR3 in amino acids: CATATSSSSYERYF. DNA of the CDR3: TGTGCCACCGCGACTAGCTCGAGCTCCTACGAGCGGTACTTC.